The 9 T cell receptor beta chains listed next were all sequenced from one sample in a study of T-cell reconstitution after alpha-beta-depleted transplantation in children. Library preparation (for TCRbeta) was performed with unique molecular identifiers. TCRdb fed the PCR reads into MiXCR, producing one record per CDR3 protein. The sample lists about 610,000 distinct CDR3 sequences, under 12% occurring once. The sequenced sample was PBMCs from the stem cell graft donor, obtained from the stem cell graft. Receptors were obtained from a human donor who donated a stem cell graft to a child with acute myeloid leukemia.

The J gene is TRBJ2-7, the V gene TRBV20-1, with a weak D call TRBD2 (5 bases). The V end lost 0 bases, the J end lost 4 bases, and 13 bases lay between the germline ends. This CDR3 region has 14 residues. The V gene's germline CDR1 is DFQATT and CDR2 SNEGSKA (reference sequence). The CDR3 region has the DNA TGCAGTGCTAGAGACCCTAGCCTAAAGTACGAGCAGTACTTC. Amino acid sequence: CSARDPSLKYEQYF.

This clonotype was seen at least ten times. The CDR3 DNA follows: TGTGCCCGGGGACAGGGTGTATCTGGAAACACCATATATTTT. The encoded protein is CARGQGVSGNTIYF. The genes are TRBV30 and TRBJ1-3, with 9 bases fitting TRBD1. V gave up 8 bases and J gave up 1 base; unmatched junction bases: 6. The V gene's germline CDR1 is GTSNPN and CDR2 SVGIG (reference sequence). This CDR3 spans 14 amino acids.

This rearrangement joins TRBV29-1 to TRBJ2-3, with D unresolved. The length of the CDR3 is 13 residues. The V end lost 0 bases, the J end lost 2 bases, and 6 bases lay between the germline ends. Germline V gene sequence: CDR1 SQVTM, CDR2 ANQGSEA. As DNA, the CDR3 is TGCAGCGTTGAAGAAACGGCCACAGATACGCAGTATTTT. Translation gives CSVEETATDTQYF.

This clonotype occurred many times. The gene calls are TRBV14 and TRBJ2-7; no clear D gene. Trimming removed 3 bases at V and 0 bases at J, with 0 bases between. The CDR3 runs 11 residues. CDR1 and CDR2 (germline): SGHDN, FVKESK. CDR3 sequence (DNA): TGTGCCAGCAGCCACTCCTACGAGCAGTACTTC. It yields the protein CASSHSYEQYF. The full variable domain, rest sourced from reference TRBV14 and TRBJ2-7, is EAGVTQFPSHSVIEKGQTVTLRCDPISGHDNLYWYRRVMGKEIKFLLHFVKESKQDESGMPNNRFLAERTGGTYSTLKVQPAELEDSGVYFCASSHSYEQYFGPGTRLTVT.

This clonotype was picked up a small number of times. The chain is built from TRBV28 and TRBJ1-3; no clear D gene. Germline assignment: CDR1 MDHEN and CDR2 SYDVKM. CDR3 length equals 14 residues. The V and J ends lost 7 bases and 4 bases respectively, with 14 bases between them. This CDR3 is CASTPEAVGNTIYF. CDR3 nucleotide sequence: TGTGCCAGCACCCCTGAGGCAGTAGGAAACACCATATATTTT. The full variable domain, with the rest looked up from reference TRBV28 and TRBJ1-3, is DVKVTQSSRYLVKRTGEKVFLECVQDMDHENMFWYRQDPGLGLRLIYFSYDVKMKEKGDIPEGYSVSREKKERFSLILESASTNQTSMYLCASTPEAVGNTIYFGEGSWLTVV.

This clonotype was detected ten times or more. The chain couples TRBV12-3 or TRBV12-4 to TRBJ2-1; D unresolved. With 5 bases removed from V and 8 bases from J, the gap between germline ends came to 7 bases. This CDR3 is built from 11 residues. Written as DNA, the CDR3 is TGTGCCAGCAGTCGGAAGGATGAGCAGTTCTTC. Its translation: CASSRKDEQFF.

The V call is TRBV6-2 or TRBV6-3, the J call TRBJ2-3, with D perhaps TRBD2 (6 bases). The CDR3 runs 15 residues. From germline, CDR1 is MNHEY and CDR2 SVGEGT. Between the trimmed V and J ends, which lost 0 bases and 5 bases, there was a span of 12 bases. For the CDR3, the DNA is TGTGCCAGCAGTTACTCGCCGGAGGGAGTAGATACGCAGTATTTT. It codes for CASSYSPEGVDTQYF.

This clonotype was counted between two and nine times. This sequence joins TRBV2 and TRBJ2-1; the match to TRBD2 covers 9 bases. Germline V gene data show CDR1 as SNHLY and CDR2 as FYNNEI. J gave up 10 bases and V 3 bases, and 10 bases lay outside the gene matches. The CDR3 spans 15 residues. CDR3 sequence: CASSEASGAGGEQFF. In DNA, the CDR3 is TGTGCCAGCAGTGAGGCTAGCGGGGCCGGGGGCGAGCAGTTCTTC.

The CDR3 DNA reads as TGTGCCAGCACCAATTACAATGAGCAGTTCTTC. It specifies CASTNYNEQFF. The chain is built from TRBV7-2 and TRBJ2-1, with unresolved D. The germline V gene has CDR1 SGHTA and CDR2 FQGNSA. The CDR3 sequence is 11 residues long. Trimming pared 7 bases from V and 4 bases from J, leaving 5 bases between.